This T cell receptor beta chain was profiled in a study of blood T cell repertoires in COVID-19. About the research overall: The samples span acute and convalescent COVID-19 from the United States, Italy and Spain. T cells, B-cell-depleted T cells, or PBMCs provided the cDNA or gDNA that served as material.

Trimming removed 2 bases from V and 2 bases from J, with 18 bases in between. The CDR3 totals 17 residues. Germline V gene lookup returns CDR1 LGHNA and CDR2 YNFKEQ. The protocol was immunoSEQ multiplex PCR, while the TCRdb copy is restricted to in-frame clones and leaves out a portion. The sample has nearly 200,000 clones; about four fifths are singletons. The chain combines TRBV4-2 with TRBJ1-2, with D tentatively TRBD1 (5 bases). The material sequenced was peripheral blood. The TCR was taken from a woman in her seventies with active or convalescent COVID-19. CDR3 nucleotides: TGTGCCAGCAGCCAAAAGGACGGGGGAGCGGACAACTATGGCTACACCTTC. Its translation: CASSQKDGGADNYGYTF.